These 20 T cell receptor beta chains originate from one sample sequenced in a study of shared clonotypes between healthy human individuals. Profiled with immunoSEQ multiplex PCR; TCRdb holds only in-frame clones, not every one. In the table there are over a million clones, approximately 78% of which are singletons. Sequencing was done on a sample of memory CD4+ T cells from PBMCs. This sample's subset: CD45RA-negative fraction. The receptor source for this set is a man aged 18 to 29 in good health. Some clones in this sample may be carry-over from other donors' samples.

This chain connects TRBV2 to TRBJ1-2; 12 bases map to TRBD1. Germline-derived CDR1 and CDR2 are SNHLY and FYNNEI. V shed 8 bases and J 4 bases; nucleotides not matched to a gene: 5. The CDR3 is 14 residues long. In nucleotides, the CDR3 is TGTGCCAGCCGTGGGACAGGGGGCTTCTATGGCTACACCTTC. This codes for CASRGTGGFYGYTF.

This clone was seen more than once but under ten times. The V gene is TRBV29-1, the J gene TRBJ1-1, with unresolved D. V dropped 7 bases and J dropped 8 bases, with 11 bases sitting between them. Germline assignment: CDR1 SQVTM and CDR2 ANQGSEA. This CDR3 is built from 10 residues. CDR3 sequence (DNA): TGCAGCGCAACGGACGGGGAAGCTTTCTTT. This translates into CSATDGEAFF.

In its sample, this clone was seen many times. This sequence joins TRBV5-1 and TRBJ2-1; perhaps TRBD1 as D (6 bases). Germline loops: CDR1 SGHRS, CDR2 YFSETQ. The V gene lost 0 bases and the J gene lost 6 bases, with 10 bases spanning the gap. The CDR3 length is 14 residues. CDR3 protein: CASSLEIGGNEQFF. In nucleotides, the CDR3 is TGCGCCAGCAGCTTGGAAATAGGGGGCAATGAGCAGTTCTTC.

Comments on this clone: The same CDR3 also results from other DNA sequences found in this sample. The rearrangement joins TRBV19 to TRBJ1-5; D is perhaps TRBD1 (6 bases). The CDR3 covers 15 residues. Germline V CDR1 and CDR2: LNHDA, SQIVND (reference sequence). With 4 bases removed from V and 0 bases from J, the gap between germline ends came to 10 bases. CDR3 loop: CASSRLDSSNQPQHF. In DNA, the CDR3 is TGTGCCAGTAGTAGGTTGGACAGTAGCAATCAGCCCCAGCATTTT.

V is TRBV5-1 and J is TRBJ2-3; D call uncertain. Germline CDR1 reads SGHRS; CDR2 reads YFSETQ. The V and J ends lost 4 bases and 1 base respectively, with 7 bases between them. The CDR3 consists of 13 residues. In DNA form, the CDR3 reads TGCGCCAGCAGCACCCACCGCACAGATACGCAGTATTTT. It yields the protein CASSTHRTDTQYF.

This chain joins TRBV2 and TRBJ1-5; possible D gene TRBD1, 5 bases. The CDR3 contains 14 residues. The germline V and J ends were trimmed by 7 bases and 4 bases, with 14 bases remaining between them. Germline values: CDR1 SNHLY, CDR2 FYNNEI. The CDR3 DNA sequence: TGTGCCAGCACCCCGGACACGGCTAATCAGCCCCAGCATTTT. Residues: CASTPDTANQPQHF. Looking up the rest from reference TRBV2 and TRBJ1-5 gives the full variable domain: EPEVTQTPSHQVTQMGQEVILRCVPISNHLYFYWYRQILGQKVEFLVSFYNNEISEKSEIFDDQFSVERPDGSNFTLKIRSTKLEDSAMYFCASTPDTANQPQHFGDGTRLSIL.

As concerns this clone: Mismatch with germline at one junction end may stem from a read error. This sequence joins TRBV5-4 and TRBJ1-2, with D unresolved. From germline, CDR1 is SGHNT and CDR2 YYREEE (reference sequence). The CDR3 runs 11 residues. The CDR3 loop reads CASSLGVLQSF. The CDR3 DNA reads TGTGCCAGCAGCTTGGGTGTTCTCCAGTCCTTC.

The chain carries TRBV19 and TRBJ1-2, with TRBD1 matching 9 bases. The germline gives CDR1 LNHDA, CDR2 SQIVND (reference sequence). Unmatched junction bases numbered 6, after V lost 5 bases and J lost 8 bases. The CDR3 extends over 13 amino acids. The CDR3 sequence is CASSPGDRDGYTF. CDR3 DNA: TGTGCCAGTAGTCCCGGGGACAGGGACGGCTACACCTTC. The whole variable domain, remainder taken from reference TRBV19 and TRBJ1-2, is DGGITQSPKYLFRKEGQNVTLSCEQNLNHDAMYWYRQDPGQGLRLIYYSQIVNDFQKGDIAEGYSVSREKKESFPLTVTSAQKNPTAFYLCASSPGDRDGYTFGSGTRLTVV.

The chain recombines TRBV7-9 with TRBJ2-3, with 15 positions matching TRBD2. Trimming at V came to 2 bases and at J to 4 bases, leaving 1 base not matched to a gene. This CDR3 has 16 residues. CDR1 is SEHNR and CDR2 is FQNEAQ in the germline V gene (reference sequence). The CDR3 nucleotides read TGTGCCAGCAGCTTATGGACTAGCGGGAGGGCAGATACGCAGTATTTT. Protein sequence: CASSLWTSGRADTQYF.

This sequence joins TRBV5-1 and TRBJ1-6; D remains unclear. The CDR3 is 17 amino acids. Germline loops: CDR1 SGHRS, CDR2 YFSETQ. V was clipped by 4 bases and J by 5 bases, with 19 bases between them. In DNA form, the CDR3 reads TGCGCCAGCAGCCCGGGTTTGGACCGCGCCGATAATTCACCCCTCCACTTT. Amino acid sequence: CASSPGLDRADNSPLHF.

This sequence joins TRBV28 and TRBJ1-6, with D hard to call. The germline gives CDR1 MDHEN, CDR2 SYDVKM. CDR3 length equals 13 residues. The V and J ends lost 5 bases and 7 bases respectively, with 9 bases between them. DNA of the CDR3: TGTGCCAGCAGTCAAGGCCACAATTCACCCCTCCACTTT. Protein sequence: CASSQGHNSPLHF.

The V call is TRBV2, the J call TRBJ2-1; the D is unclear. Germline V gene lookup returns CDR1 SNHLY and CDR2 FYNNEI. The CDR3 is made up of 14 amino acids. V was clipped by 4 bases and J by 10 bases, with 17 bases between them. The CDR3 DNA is TGTGCCAGCAGTGTTTTAGTAACCCCCGGAGAGCAGTTCTTC. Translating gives CASSVLVTPGEQFF.

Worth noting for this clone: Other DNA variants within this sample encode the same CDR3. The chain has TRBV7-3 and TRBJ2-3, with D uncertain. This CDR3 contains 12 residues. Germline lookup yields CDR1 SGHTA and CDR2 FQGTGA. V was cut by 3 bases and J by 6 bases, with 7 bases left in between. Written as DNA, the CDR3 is TGTGCCAGCAGCTTGCTGGGGGATACGCAGTATTTT. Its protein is CASSLLGDTQYF.

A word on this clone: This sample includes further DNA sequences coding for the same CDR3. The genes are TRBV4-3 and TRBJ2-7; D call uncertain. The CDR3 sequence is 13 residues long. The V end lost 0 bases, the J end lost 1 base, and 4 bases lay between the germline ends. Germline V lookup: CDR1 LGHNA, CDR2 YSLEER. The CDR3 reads CASSQDRSYEQYF. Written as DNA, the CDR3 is TGCGCCAGCAGCCAAGATCGGTCCTACGAGCAGTACTTC.

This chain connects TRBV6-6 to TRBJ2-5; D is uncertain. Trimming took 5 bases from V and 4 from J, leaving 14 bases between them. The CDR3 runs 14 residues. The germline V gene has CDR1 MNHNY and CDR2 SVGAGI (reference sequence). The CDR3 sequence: CASSPNLLIETQYF. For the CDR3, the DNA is TGTGCCAGCAGTCCGAATCTCTTAATAGAGACCCAGTACTTC.

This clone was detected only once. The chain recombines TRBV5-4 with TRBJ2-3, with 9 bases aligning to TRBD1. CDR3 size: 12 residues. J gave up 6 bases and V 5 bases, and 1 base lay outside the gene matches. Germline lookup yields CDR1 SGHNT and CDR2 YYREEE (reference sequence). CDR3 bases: TGTGCCAGCAGACAGGGGGCGGATACGCAGTATTTT. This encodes CASRQGADTQYF.

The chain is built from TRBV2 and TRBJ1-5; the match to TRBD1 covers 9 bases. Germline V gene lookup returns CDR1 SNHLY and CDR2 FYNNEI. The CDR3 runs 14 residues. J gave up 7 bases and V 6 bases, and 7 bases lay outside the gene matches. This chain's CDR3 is CASSLDRGRQPQHF. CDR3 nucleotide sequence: TGTGCCAGCAGCTTAGACAGGGGGAGACAGCCCCAGCATTTT.

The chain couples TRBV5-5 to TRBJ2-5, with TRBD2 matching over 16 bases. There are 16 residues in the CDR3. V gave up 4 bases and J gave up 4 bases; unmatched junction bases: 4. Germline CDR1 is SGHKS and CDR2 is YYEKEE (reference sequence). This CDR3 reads CASSTGLAGGGETQYF. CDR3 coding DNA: TGTGCCAGCAGCACGGGACTAGCGGGAGGGGGAGAGACCCAGTACTTC.

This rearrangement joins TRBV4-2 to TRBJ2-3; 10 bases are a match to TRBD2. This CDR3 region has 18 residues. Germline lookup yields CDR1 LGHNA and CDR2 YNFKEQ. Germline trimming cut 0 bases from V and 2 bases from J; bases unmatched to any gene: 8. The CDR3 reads CASSQEPPLAGATDTQYF. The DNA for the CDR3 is TGTGCCAGCAGCCAAGAACCACCTCTAGCGGGAGCCACAGATACGCAGTATTTT.

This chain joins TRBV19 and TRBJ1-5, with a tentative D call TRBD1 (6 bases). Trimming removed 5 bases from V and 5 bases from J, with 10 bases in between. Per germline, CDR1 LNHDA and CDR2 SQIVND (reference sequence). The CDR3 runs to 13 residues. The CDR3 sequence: CASSASGDQPQHF. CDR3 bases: TGTGCCAGTAGTGCATCAGGGGATCAGCCCCAGCATTTT.